This entry lists 13 T cell receptor beta chains sequenced from one sample in a study of cytomegalovirus exposure and HLA in healthy donors. The PCR contained 60 Vbeta and 13 Jbeta primers. The assay was immunoSEQ multiplex PCR, and TCRdb's table has in-frame clones only and misses some. The table includes approximately 100,000 clones, roughly 71% detected once. Material: PBMCs. The source of these receptors is a woman in her 40s in good health and CMV-seronegative.

This clone was recorded a few times. The V gene is TRBV19, the J gene TRBJ1-1; D may be TRBD1 (5 bases). CDR1 LNHDA and CDR2 SQIVND come from the germline V gene (reference sequence). Trimming left V 4 bases short and J 4 bases short, with 7 bases between. This CDR3 has 12 amino acids. As DNA, the CDR3 is TGTGCCAGTAGTACAGGGATCACTGAAGCTTTCTTT. It specifies CASSTGITEAFF.

The rearrangement uses TRBV6-5 and TRBJ2-7, with D maybe TRBD1 (6 bases). Germline V lookup: CDR1 MNHEY, CDR2 SVGAGI. The V and J ends lost 6 bases and 3 bases respectively, with 12 bases between them. This CDR3 spans 13 amino acids. The CDR3 DNA is TGTGCCAGCAGGGGGGCGGACGTCTACGAGCAGTACTTC. Protein: CASRGADVYEQYF.

Written as DNA, the CDR3 is TGTGCCAGCTCACGGGGGGTGACTTCCATGAACACTGAAGCTTTCTTT. Its translation is CASSRGVTSMNTEAFF. This chain links TRBV18 with TRBJ1-1, with D possibly TRBD1 on 5 matching bases. Germline CDR1 and CDR2: KGHSH and LQKENI. This CDR3 has 16 residues. V was trimmed by 4 bases and J by 0 bases, leaving 15 bases between them.

This chain links TRBV27 with TRBJ1-1; TRBD1 agrees at 7 bases. V gave up 2 bases and J gave up 7 bases; unmatched junction bases: 4. The CDR3 consists of 13 residues. Looked up from germline, CDR1 is MNHEY and CDR2 is SMNVEV (reference sequence). The CDR3 DNA is TGTGCCAGCAGTTTAACTCCAGGGGGTGAAGCTTTCTTT. Encoded protein: CASSLTPGGEAFF.

J is TRBJ1-5 and V is TRBV11-1, with D possibly being TRBD1 (6 bases). Germline lookup yields CDR1 SGHAT and CDR2 FQDESV (reference sequence). This CDR3 is 14 amino acids long. Trimming pared 5 bases from V and 3 bases from J, leaving 11 bases between. DNA of the CDR3: TGTGCCAGCAGCCAGGGGCCGGTCAATCAGCCCCAGCATTTT. Residues: CASSQGPVNQPQHF.

The chain is built from TRBV7-9 and TRBJ2-2; D is perhaps TRBD2 (6 bases). CDR3 length equals 16 residues. CDR1 SEHNR and CDR2 FQNEAQ come from the germline V gene (reference sequence). The germline V and J ends were trimmed by 6 bases and 1 base, with 15 bases remaining between them. The CDR3 protein is CASSRAGTENTGELFF. The CDR3 coding sequence is TGTGCCAGCAGTCGCGCCGGGACTGAGAACACCGGGGAGCTGTTTTTT.

The chain combines TRBV4-2 with TRBJ1-1; tentative D call: TRBD1 (6 bases). The CDR3 loop spans 16 amino acids. The germline gives CDR1 LGHNA, CDR2 YNFKEQ. V dropped 1 base and J dropped 9 bases, with 21 bases sitting between them. CDR3 in DNA: TGTGCCAGCAGCCAAGGAACAACAGGGTTGGGGTCACAAGCTTTCTTT. The encoded protein is CASSQGTTGLGSQAFF.

The chain carries TRBV12-5 and TRBJ2-1; D possibly corresponds to TRBD2 (6 bases). The CDR3 loop spans 14 amino acids. Germline assignment: CDR1 LGHNT and CDR2 FRNRAP. Trimming shortened V by 7 bases and J by 5 bases, and 15 bases separated the two germline ends. The CDR3 sequence: CASAQGGTDNEQFF. DNA for the CDR3: TGTGCTAGTGCCCAGGGCGGGACGGACAATGAGCAGTTCTTC. Drawing the rest from reference TRBV12-5 and TRBJ2-1, the complete variable domain is DARVTQTPRHKVTEMGQEVTMRCQPILGHNTVFWYRQTMMQGLELLAYFRNRAPLDDSGMPKDRFSAEMPDATLATLKIQPSEPRDSAVYFCASAQGGTDNEQFFGPGTRLTVL.

This chain joins TRBV13 and TRBJ1-1, with 7 bases fitting TRBD1. Germline CDR1 and CDR2: PRHDT and FYEKMQ (reference sequence). Unmatched junction bases numbered 7, after V lost 6 bases and J lost 6 bases. The CDR3 is 13 amino acids. Written as DNA, the CDR3 is TGTGCCAGCAGGGACAGGCAAACGGCTGAAGCTTTCTTT. Its translation is CASRDRQTAEAFF. Looking up the rest from reference TRBV13 and TRBJ1-1 gives the full variable domain: AAGVIQSPRHLIKEKRETATLKCYPIPRHDTVYWYQQGPGQDPQFLISFYEKMQSDKGSIPDRFSAQQFSDYHSELNMSSLELGDSALYFCASRDRQTAEAFFGQGTRLTVV.

The chain couples TRBV19 to TRBJ1-6; tentative D call: TRBD1 (5 bases). The length of the CDR3 is 17 residues. Per germline, CDR1 LNHDA and CDR2 SQIVND (reference sequence). Trimming left V 5 bases short and J 1 base short, with 15 bases between. The CDR3 protein is CASSPLDTRSYNSPLHF. CDR3 nucleotide sequence: TGTGCCAGTAGTCCACTGGACACCAGATCCTATAATTCACCCCTCCACTTT. Full variable domain (rest looked up from reference TRBV19 and TRBJ1-6): DGGITQSPKYLFRKEGQNVTLSCEQNLNHDAMYWYRQDPGQGLRLIYYSQIVNDFQKGDIAEGYSVSREKKESFPLTVTSAQKNPTAFYLCASSPLDTRSYNSPLHFGNGTRLTVT.

This chain joins TRBV7-2 and TRBJ2-2, with 10 bases that match TRBD2. V shed 5 bases and J 1 base; nucleotides not matched to a gene: 10. CDR3 length: 18 residues. Germline-derived CDR1 and CDR2 are SGHTA and FQGNSA. This CDR3 reads CASSRYITSGMNTGELFF. DNA for the CDR3: TGTGCCAGCAGCCGCTACATAACTAGCGGGATGAACACCGGGGAGCTGTTTTTT.

This clone was counted between two and nine times. The chain links TRBV5-6 to TRBJ2-7; D perhaps matches TRBD1 (6 bases). V was clipped by 0 bases and J by 5 bases, with 12 bases between them. Germline CDR1 SGHDT, CDR2 YYEEEE. The CDR3 extends over 14 amino acids. This CDR3 is CASSLGTGLDEQYF. In DNA form, the CDR3 reads TGTGCCAGCAGCTTGGGTACAGGGTTGGACGAGCAGTACTTC.

V usage is TRBV6-1 and J usage is TRBJ1-3; a possible D gene is TRBD1 (6 bases). CDR1 is MNHNS and CDR2 is SASEGT in the germline V gene. The germline V and J ends were trimmed by 8 bases and 1 base, with 12 bases remaining between them. The CDR3 contains 14 residues. This CDR3 reads CASEGGGSGNTIYF. In DNA, the CDR3 is TGTGCCAGCGAAGGGGGGGGATCTGGAAACACCATATATTTT.